What follows are 6 T cell receptor beta chains derived from one specimen sequenced in a study of radiotherapy plus CTLA-4 blockade in lung cancer. The data were produced by immunoSEQ multiplex PCR, yet TCRdb's version contains in-frame clones alone and is incomplete. The table lists roughly 78,000 clones, around 82% of them singletons. The sequencing here drew on peripheral blood, taken from a patient treated with radiotherapy plus ipilimumab. These receptor sequences come from a human donor with non-small cell lung cancer who had a complete response to radiotherapy plus ipilimumab.

The chain combines TRBV10-3 with TRBJ2-3; the D call may be TRBD1 or TRBD2 (6 bases each). CDR3 length equals 14 residues. Germline CDR1 and CDR2: ENHRY and SYGVKD. The V end lost 9 bases, the J end lost 3 bases, and 16 bases lay between the germline ends. The CDR3 bases are TGTGCCATAGCTGGGGGGCGCGGAACAGATACGCAGTATTTT. It is translated as CAIAGGRGTDTQYF.

This sequence joins TRBV18 and TRBJ2-3; 8 positions match TRBD1. The length of the CDR3 is 15 residues. The germline V gene encodes CDR1 KGHSH and CDR2 LQKENI. V shed 3 bases and J 2 bases; nucleotides not matched to a gene: 4. The DNA of the CDR3 is TGTGCCAGCTCACCCGGACAGGGAAACACAGATACGCAGTATTTT. Translating gives CASSPGQGNTDTQYF.

This chain connects TRBV4-1 to TRBJ1-1; D is undetermined. CDR1 is MGHRA, CDR2 YSYEKL, per germline. Trimming took off 1 base at V and 3 bases at J, with 15 bases between the two ends. The CDR3 loop spans 16 amino acids. The chain's CDR3 is CASSQARAVLYTEAFF. The CDR3 bases are TGCGCCAGCAGCCAAGCTCGGGCGGTTTTGTACACTGAAGCTTTCTTT.

This clone turned up a few times. The chain uses TRBV5-6 and TRBJ2-2; D gene ambiguous. V was shortened by 3 bases and J by 1 base, with 10 bases between the two germline ends. The CDR3 spans 15 residues. CDR1 and CDR2 (germline): SGHDT, YYEEEE. DNA of the CDR3: TGTGCCAGCAGCTCGTGGGCAGAGAACACCGGGGAGCTGTTTTTT. Translating gives CASSSWAENTGELFF.

The chain has TRBV11-2 and TRBJ2-1, with D possibly TRBD2 on 5 matching bases. Germline assignment: CDR1 SGHAT and CDR2 FQNNGV. The CDR3 sequence is 16 residues long. Trimming shortened V by 1 base and J by 5 bases, and 15 bases separated the two germline ends. The CDR3 DNA is TGTGCCAGCAGCTTAGTCTTCGGGAAAGGAGACAATGAGCAGTTCTTC. Its translation: CASSLVFGKGDNEQFF.

The V and J genes are TRBV7-9 and TRBJ2-1; 7 bases align to TRBD1. V lost 4 bases to trimming and J lost 3 bases; unmatched junction nucleotides: 6. CDR1 and CDR2 from the germline V gene are SEHNR and FQNEAQ (reference sequence). The CDR3 consists of 15 residues. This CDR3 reads CASSSRPGGYNEQFF. CDR3 nucleotide sequence: TGTGCCAGCAGCTCAAGGCCAGGGGGCTACAATGAGCAGTTCTTC.